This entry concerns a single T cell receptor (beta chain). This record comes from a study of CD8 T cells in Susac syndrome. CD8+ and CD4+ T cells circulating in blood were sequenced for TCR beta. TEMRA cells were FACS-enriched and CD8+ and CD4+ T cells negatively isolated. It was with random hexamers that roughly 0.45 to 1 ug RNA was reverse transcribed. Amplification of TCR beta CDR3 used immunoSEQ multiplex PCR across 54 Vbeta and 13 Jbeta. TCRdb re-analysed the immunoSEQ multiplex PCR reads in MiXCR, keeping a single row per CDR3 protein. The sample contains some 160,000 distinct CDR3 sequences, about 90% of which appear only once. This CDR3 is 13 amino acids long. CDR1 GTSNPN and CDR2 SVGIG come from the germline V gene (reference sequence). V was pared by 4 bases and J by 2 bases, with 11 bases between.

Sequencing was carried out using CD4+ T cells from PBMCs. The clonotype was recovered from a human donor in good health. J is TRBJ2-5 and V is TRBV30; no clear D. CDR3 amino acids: CAWTPAAQETQYF. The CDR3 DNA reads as TGTGCCTGGACCCCGGCGGCTCAAGAGACCCAGTACTTC. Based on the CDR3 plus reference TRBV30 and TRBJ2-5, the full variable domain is SQTIHQWPATLVQPVGSPLSLECTVEGTSNPNLYWYRQAAGRGLQLLFYSVGIGQISSEVPQNLSASRPQDRQFILSSKKLLLSDSGFYLCAWTPAAQETQYFGPGTRLLVL.